This T cell receptor beta chain was profiled in a study of cytomegalovirus exposure and HLA in healthy donors (dated by TCRdb to about 2017). Describing the broader study: An earlier analysis of approximately 550 of the donors reported approximately 300 Gb of sequence data and around 110 million unique TCR beta sequences from some 180 million T cells. About 280 gigabases of sequencing data and approximately 91 million unique TCR sequences made up an early release that covered 500 to 650 HLA-typed donors. Of the roughly 400 genotyped donors, less than 85% were placed in the genetic ancestry cluster associated with self-reported Caucasian donors. The study aimed to test whether cataloging public T cell receptors could reveal signatures of past pathogen exposure. The study used immunosequencing to profile the T cell repertoires of under 700 subjects and linked those repertoires to cytomegalovirus serostatus. Along with the roughly 670-subject first cohort, a separate validation cohort of some 130 different subjects was used. To predict cytomegalovirus infection status, the study brought together high-throughput TCR immunosequencing, statistical association of individual TCRs with disease status, and machine learning. To study patterns of TCR occurrence, a later analysis re-analyzed previously published TCR beta repertoires from 550 to 800 donors and added high-resolution HLA genotyping. In the later analysis, no new phenotypic data were used to find candidate immune exposures; instead, reliance was placed on TCR beta sequences and their occurrence across donors. An earlier analysis of approximately 580 of the donors used high-throughput TCR beta sequencing to judge whether each TCR beta V gene segment behaved as functional or pseudogenic. Donor age, sex, ethnicity and CMV serostatus were collected together with the repertoire data. Genome-wide SNP genotypes for about 65% of the 666 donors were used in a later genetic analysis, which treated that subset as a discovery cohort. All discovery cohort repertoires had been generated using a single sequencing platform. Both class I and class II loci were covered by HLA typing, at four-digit resolution. Typing coverage differed by locus: A, B, C, DRB1 and DQB1 were typed in roughly 629-630 donors, DQA1 in roughly 510, DPA1 in around 610, and DPB1 in around 490. A few DR-DQ haplotypes were treated as single units for association and clustering because of strong linkage in the cohort. Across under 500 genotyped donors of the cohort, an average of roughly 250,000 unique TCR beta nucleotide sequences per donor were sequenced, and about a sixth of those sequences were non-productive.

Library preparation employed the immunoSEQ multiplex PCR assay. A mixture of 60 forward primers for TCR Vbeta segments and 13 reverse primers for TCR Jbeta segments was used in the multiplex PCR. The CDR3 region of rearranged TCR beta genes was amplified from genomic DNA by a multiplex PCR assay. Amplified TCR beta libraries were sequenced as 87-base-pair reads on the Illumina HiSeq System. As for the authors' bioinformatics: A later analysis tallied 75 million to 85 million unique TCR beta chains across the 700 or so repertoires, and roughly 11 million of those chains were shared by two or more donors. Raw reads were error-corrected and collapsed into unique sequences with a nearest-neighbor algorithm that merged closely related sequences to remove PCR and sequencing errors. CDR3 sequences were aligned to IMGT reference sequences to assign V, D and J gene segments. For a sequence to be retained, a match of at least six nucleotides to both a V gene segment and a J gene segment was required. A rearrangement was called productive if the CDR3 had no stop codons and remained in frame with V and J, and every other rearrangement was called non-productive. CDR3 was defined by IMGT convention, running from the second conserved V-encoded cysteine to the conserved J-encoded phenylalanine. The earlier analysis of about 620 of the donors excluded sequences that lacked an unambiguous match to a single V gene segment. An earlier analysis of about 590 of the donors classified V segments as functional when productive rearrangements were above 56.7% and as segregating when the standard deviation between donors was above 5%. A statistical classification framework was built to diagnose cytomegalovirus status from the catalog of TCR beta chain sequences. A later analysis assigned V and J genes by comparing TCR nucleotide sequences with IMGT/GENE-DB human TR gene sequences. In a later analysis, CDR3 sequences and most-parsimonious VDJ recombination scenarios were assigned using the TCRdist pipeline. In a later analysis, each TCR beta chain was defined by its CDR3 amino acid sequence together with its V-gene family, and reads without a unique V-gene family were excluded. As a way to deal with suspected cross-contamination and a sequencing artifact, a later analysis dropped hundreds of nucleotide sequences that were highly shared and had low generation probability. A later analysis calculated a clonal expansion index for each public chain from normalized within-repertoire ranks of inferred template counts. A later analysis computed generation probabilities with a VDJ recombination model fitted to out-of-frame rearrangements, and checked the results against IGoR. In a later analysis, hypergeometric tests were used to score TCR-TCR, TCR-HLA and TCR-CMV co-occurrence, with a repertoire-size bias correction applied to TCR pairs. In a later analysis, false discovery rates were estimated by permuting HLA or CMV assignments 20 times. In a later analysis, co-occurring TCRs were grouped using DBSCAN, with TCRdist sequence similarity added in when clustering inside HLA-allele-positive subsets. Co-occurrence clustering excluded repertoires with fewer than 30,000 or more than 120,000 public chains, plus five with anomalous nucleotide sharing. Held by TCRdb, this immuneACCESS table contains in-frame sequences only and omits some clones. Under half of the omission traces to an unresolved V gene where checked; the cause of the rest is unknown. For V, J and clone size, that table is used; D and trimming come from the DNA. The sample yields 65,000 to 85,000 clones; roughly 65% were counted once. The top ten constitute approximately 2.1% of the sample.

Findings and caveats that apply to the study as a whole: Several of the top co-occurrence clusters appeared to be linked to parvovirus B19, influenza, CMV and Epstein-Barr virus, according to a later analysis. About 17 rarely observed V segments, including chromosome 9 orphons, were excluded from the earlier analysis of some 590 of the donors because counts were too low. A total of some 180 TCR beta chains were listed by the study as associated with cytomegalovirus. In an earlier analysis of around 500 of the donors, most TCR beta V segments appeared in productive rearrangements about 87% or about 30% of the time, broadly matching IMGT annotations. The classifier was reported to diagnose cytomegalovirus status with high specificity and sensitivity in both the original cohort and the validation cohort. The cohort was sequenced for TCR beta chains only, and without alpha or paired-chain data the features that could be detected were limited. A further reported finding was that TCR beta sequences accurately predicted the HLA-A and HLA-B alleles for most subjects in the first cohort. In a later genetic analysis, a missense DCLRE1C variant was associated with V-gene and J-gene trimming of TCR beta chains, and the association was replicated in an independent cohort. When HLA alleles, especially DR and DQ, strongly co-occurred, attributing TCR associations to individual alleles was difficult. Three of the identified cytomegalovirus-associated TCR beta chains were confirmed in vitro to be specific for cytomegalovirus antigens. In a later genetic analysis, fewer N-insertions in productive TCRs were reported among donors in an Asian-associated ancestry cluster than the roughly 700-donor mean. A group of highly shared sequence variants was considered likely to be a technical artifact of the sequencing pipeline. Some IMGT-functional V segments, including TRBV6-2 and TRBV6-3, could not be told apart with the 87-base-pair reads, so those segments were excluded. In a later analysis, TCR association rates were found to vary across HLA loci, with the most associated TCRs seen for DRB1 alleles and the fewest for HLA-C alleles. Immune exposure information for the cohort was limited to CMV serostatus. Most TCR sequences were observed very rarely across donors, whereas some public TCRs were present in many individuals. According to the authors, the approach could potentially be generalized to other disease states and immunological phenotypes. Compared with equally common non-associated chains, HLA-associated TCR beta chains in a later analysis were more clonally expanded and had lower generation probabilities. Correlated functional status among segregating V segments might reflect linkage disequilibrium, but an unknown experimental factor could not be ruled out. In a later analysis, 16,951 TCR beta sequences were associated with specific HLA alleles at a false discovery rate of 0.05. Sequencing depth was assumed to be roughly uniform across donors in the presence/absence analyses, though that assumption may not hold. Because HLA typing was missing for some donors at each locus, association tests included only the typed subset. Most CMV-associated TCR beta chains appeared to be HLA-restricted in a later analysis, and the HLA associations seemed to be driven largely by CMV exposure.

Comment on this clone: Which antigen it targets is not known. No qualities accompany the bases; no much larger clone lies one base away.

The CDR3 holds 15 amino acids from the cysteine to the phenylalanine. Only the CDR3 portion is preserved as DNA: 45 bases, with reading frame beginning at the first base. The junction shows trimming of 5 bases on V and 3 bases on J, and the gene matches do not reach 7 bases of it. In the germline V gene, CDR1 corresponds to SGHTA and CDR2 to FQGTGA. The cohort comprised under 700 healthy bone marrow donors. At the time of sampling, every cohort member was nominally healthy, though immune exposures that went unrecorded were likely present. The donor tested CMV seronegative, placing the donor among the 350 or so seronegative members of the cohort. A peripheral blood sample was collected from each donor, and TCR beta sequencing was performed on peripheral blood mononuclear cells. Genomic DNA extraction from the blood cell samples was performed with the Qiagen DNeasy Blood Extraction Kit.

Material: PBMCs. The receptor was derived from a woman in her twenties or thirties in good health and CMV-seronegative. The chain uses TRBV7-3 and TRBJ2-1; TRBD1 agrees with 7 junctional bases. The CDR3 is CASSRSGTVYNEQFF. The DNA sequence reads TGTGCCAGCAGCCGTTCCGGGACAGTCTACAATGAGCAGTTCTTC.